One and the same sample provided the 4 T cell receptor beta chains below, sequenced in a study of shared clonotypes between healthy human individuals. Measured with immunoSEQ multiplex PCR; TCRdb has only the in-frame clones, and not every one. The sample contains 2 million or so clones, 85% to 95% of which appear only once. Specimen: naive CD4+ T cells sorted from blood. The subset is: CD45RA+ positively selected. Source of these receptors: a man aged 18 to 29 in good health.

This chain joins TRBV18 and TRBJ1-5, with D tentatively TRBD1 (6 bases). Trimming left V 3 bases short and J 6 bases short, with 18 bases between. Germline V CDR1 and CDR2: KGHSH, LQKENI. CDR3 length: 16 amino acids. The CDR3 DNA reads TGTGCCAGCTCACCCTCCGGGGCGGGGGGCGGTCAGCCCCAGCATTTT. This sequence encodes CASSPSGAGGGQPQHF.

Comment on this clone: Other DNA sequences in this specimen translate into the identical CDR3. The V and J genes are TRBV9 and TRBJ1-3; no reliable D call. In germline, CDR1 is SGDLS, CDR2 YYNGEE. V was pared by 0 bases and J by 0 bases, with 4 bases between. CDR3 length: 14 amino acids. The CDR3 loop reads CASSVGTSGNTIYF. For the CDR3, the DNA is TGTGCCAGCAGCGTAGGGACCTCTGGAAACACCATATATTTT.

The CDR3 coding sequence is TGTGCCAGCAGCTTGGGCCAGATTAGCTCTGGAAACACCATATATTTT. The encoded protein is CASSLGQISSGNTIYF. V is TRBV2 and J is TRBJ1-3; unclear D gene. There are 16 residues in the CDR3. Trimming shortened V by 6 bases and J by 0 bases, and 15 bases separated the two germline ends. Germline loops: CDR1 SNHLY, CDR2 FYNNEI.

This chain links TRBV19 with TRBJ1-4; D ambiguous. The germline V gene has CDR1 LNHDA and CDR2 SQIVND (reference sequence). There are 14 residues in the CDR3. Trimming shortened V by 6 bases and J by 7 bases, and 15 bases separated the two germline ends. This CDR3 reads CASSGVGLGEKLFF. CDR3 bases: TGTGCCAGTAGCGGCGTGGGGTTAGGTGAAAAACTGTTTTTT.